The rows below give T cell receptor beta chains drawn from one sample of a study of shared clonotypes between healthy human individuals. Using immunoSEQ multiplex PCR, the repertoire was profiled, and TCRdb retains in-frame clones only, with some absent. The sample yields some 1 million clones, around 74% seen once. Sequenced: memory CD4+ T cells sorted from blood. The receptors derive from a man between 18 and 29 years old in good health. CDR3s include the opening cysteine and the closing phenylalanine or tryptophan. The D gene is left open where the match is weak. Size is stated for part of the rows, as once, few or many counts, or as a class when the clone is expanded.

CDR3: CAWMPGPTEEKLFF; DNA: TGTGCCTGGATGCCGGGTCCAACCGAGGAAAAACTGTTTTTT; J: TRBJ1-4; V: TRBV30; D: .; size: .
CDR3: CASSYQDSENQPQHF; DNA: TGTGCCAGCAGCTACCAGGACAGCGAAAATCAGCCCCAGCATTTT; J: TRBJ1-5; V: TRBV2; D: .; size: .
CDR3: CASSLAGTGLNEQFF; DNA: TGCGCCAGCAGCTTGGCCGGGACAGGTCTCAATGAGCAGTTCTTC; J: TRBJ2-1; V: TRBV5-1; D: TRBD1; size: .
CDR3: CASRTTRNSPEQYF; DNA: TGTGCCAGTCGAACGACGCGGAACTCTCCAGAGCAGTACTTC; J: TRBJ2-7; V: TRBV19; D: .; size: .
CDR3: CASSLDPGLVNEQFF; DNA: TGCGCCAGCAGCTTGGACCCAGGGTTGGTCAATGAGCAGTTCTTC; J: TRBJ2-1; V: TRBV5-1; D: .; size: once
CDR3: CSVRGTAPNEQFF; DNA: TGCAGCGTCCGGGGGACAGCTCCCAATGAGCAGTTCTTC; J: TRBJ2-1; V: TRBV29-1; D: .; size: .
CDR3: CASKAGGRNEQFF; DNA: TGTGCCAGCAAAGCGGGGGGGCGCAATGAGCAGTTCTTC; J: TRBJ2-1; V: TRBV28; D: TRBD2; size: .
CDR3: CASRGTSGGYNEQFF; DNA: TGCGCCAGCAGAGGGACTAGCGGGGGTTACAATGAGCAGTTCTTC; J: TRBJ2-1; V: TRBV5-1; D: TRBD2; size: .
CDR3: CASSQQTGTSGSSYEQYF; DNA: TGCGCCAGCAGCCAACAAACCGGGACTAGCGGGAGTTCCTACGAGCAGTACTTC; J: TRBJ2-7; V: TRBV4-3; D: TRBD2; size: .
CDR3: CASSQDIGTSRAQYF; DNA: TGCGCCAGCAGCCAAGATATTGGGACTAGCAGGGCGCAGTATTTT; J: TRBJ2-3; V: TRBV4-3; D: TRBD2; size: once
CDR3: CASTSRTGGEQYF; DNA: TGTGCCAGCACCAGCCGGACAGGGGGCGAGCAGTACTTC; J: TRBJ2-7; V: TRBV7-2; D: TRBD1; size: .
CDR3: CASSYESSYNEQFF; DNA: TGTGCCAGCAGCTATGAAAGCTCCTACAATGAGCAGTTCTTC; J: TRBJ2-1; V: TRBV7-2; D: .; size: .
CDR3: CASSPLARGSNEKLFF; DNA: TGTGCCAGTAGCCCCCTGGCTCGAGGGAGTAATGAAAAACTGTTTTTT; J: TRBJ1-4; V: TRBV19; D: .; size: .
CDR3: CASSLGQRGNTGELFF; DNA: TGTGCCAGCAGCCTAGGCCAGCGGGGGAACACCGGGGAGCTGTTTTTT; J: TRBJ2-2; V: TRBV11-2; D: TRBD2; size: .
CDR3: CASSPEAKSEPYEQYF; DNA: TGTGCCAGCAGCCCGGAAGCGAAATCAGAACCCTACGAGCAGTACTTC; J: TRBJ2-7; V: TRBV7-2; D: .; size: .
CDR3: CASSYLAGTFF; DNA: TGTGCCAGCAGTTACTTGGCAGGAACTTTCTTT; J: TRBJ1-1; V: TRBV6-6; D: .; size: once
CDR3: CASSLSPTGNQPQHF; DNA: TGTGCCAGCAGCTTAAGCCCGACAGGGAATCAGCCCCAGCATTTT; J: TRBJ1-5; V: TRBV11-2; D: TRBD1; size: .
CDR3: CAWSPRNTEAFF; DNA: TGTGCCTGGAGTCCTAGGAACACTGAAGCTTTCTTT; J: TRBJ1-1; V: TRBV30; D: .; size: .
CDR3: CASRRSRTGEYYGYTF; DNA: TGTGCCAGCAGGCGGTCCCGGACAGGGGAGTACTATGGCTACACCTTC; J: TRBJ1-2; V: TRBV11-2; D: TRBD1; size: .
CDR3: CASSSRAGAYNEQFF; DNA: TGTGCCAGCAGCTCCCGAGCGGGAGCCTACAATGAGCAGTTCTTC; J: TRBJ2-1; V: TRBV7-2; D: TRBD2; size: once
CDR3: CASRRGQVADTQYF; DNA: TGTGCCAGCCGGAGGGGACAAGTGGCAGATACGCAGTATTTT; J: TRBJ2-3; V: TRBV6-5; D: .; size: .
CDR3: CASSVEATRELFF; DNA: TGTGCCAGCAGCGTAGAGGCGACCCGGGAGCTGTTTTTT; J: TRBJ2-2; V: TRBV9; D: .; size: .
CDR3: CASSLDSQGEQFF; DNA: TGCGCCAGCAGCTTGGACTCGCAGGGCGAGCAGTTCTTC; J: TRBJ2-1; V: TRBV5-1; D: .; size: .
CDR3: CASTLEQSHSPLHF; DNA: TGTGCCAGCACCCTAGAACAAAGTCATTCACCCCTCCACTTT; J: TRBJ1-6; V: TRBV28; D: .; size: .
CDR3: CASTIRAKPQHF; DNA: TGTGCCAGCACCATAAGGGCTAAGCCCCAGCATTTT; J: TRBJ1-5; V: TRBV27; D: .; size: .